What follows describes a single TCR beta chain. Its antigen is undetermined. Germline CDR1 is SQVTM and CDR2 is ANQGSEA. Trimming removed 5 bases from V and 5 bases from J; junction bases left unmatched: 13. This CDR3 has 17 amino acids. The sample belongs to a study of identical twins. Study-level points and caveats: Abundant beta clonotypes from cord blood bore fewer insertions; memory repertoires lacked this pattern. Excess twin sharing in beta out-of-frame sequences was weaker. Its conclusions, products of cross-sectional statistical analysis, did not come from following the same donors.

It was template switching that added a universal primer site, and there were unique molecular identifiers on the cDNA. TCRdb fed the 5' RACE reads into MiXCR, producing one record per CDR3 protein. The sample carries around 370,000 distinct CDR3 sequences, approximately 9.1% recorded once. The sequenced sample was naive T cells sorted from blood. The clonotype comes from a woman between 50 and 59 years old in good health. The chain is built from TRBV29-1 and TRBJ2-1; 12 positions agree with TRBD2. The CDR3 region has the DNA TGCAGCGTTTCCTCGATAGGACTAGCGGGGCGTAACAATGAGCAGTTCTTC. This codes for CSVSSIGLAGRNNEQFF.